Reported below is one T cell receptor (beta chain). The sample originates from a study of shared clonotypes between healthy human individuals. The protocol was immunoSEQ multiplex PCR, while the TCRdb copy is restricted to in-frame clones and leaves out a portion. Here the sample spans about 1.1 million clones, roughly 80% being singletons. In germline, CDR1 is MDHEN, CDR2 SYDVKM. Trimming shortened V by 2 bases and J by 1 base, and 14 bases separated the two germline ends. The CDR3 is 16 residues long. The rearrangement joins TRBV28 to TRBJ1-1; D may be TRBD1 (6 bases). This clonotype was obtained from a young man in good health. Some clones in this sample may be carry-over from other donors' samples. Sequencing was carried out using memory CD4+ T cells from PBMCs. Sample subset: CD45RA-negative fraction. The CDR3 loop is CASSLRGGLANTEAFF. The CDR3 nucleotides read TGTGCCAGCAGTTTAAGAGGGGGACTGGCGAACACTGAAGCTTTCTTT. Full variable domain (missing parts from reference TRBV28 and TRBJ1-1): DVKVTQSSRYLVKRTGEKVFLECVQDMDHENMFWYRQDPGLGLRLIYFSYDVKMKEKGDIPEGYSVSREKKERFSLILESASTNQTSMYLCASSLRGGLANTEAFFGQGTRLTVV.